This TCR beta chain originates from a study of blood T cells in healthy people across ages. Study outcomes and limitations: A conclusive naive versus antigen-experienced comparison was prevented by the unsorted PBMCs. Measured against age, TCR beta diversity per million T cells decreased in a roughly linear manner.

This clonotype was counted once. Antigen specificity is unknown. It was with a sample-barcoded 5' primer and a J-beta primer mix that a second PCR of roughly 7 to 12 cycles was run. Each CDR3 protein is one row after TCRdb ran MiXCR on the 5' RACE reads. This sample has 1.5 million to 2 million distinct CDR3 sequences, with 40% to 55% found just once. Material for sequencing was blood. The clonotype originates from a woman between 40 and 55 years old in good health.

The CDR3 region is CASSTEDRVNGYTF. The CDR3 DNA sequence: TGTGCCAGCAGTACCGAGGACAGGGTAAATGGCTACACCTTC. J is TRBJ1-2 and V is TRBV28, with 8 bases lining up with TRBD1. CDR1 is MDHEN and CDR2 is SYDVKM in the germline V gene. This CDR3 contains 14 residues. With V trimmed by 5 bases and J by 6 bases, 8 bases remained unmatched.